The sequence of this TCR beta chain was determined in a study of T cell changes during pregnancy in multiple sclerosis. This clone was found once. The germline V gene encodes CDR1 SGDLS and CDR2 YYNGEE. The V end was cut by 4 bases, the J end by 6 bases, with 11 bases between. The CDR3 consists of 14 residues. Sequencing used immunoSEQ multiplex PCR; TCRdb keeps in-frame clones, though not all of them. The sample has more than 75,000 clones, about 94% seen once. V gene TRBV9 combines with J gene TRBJ1-6; tentative D call: TRBD1 (5 bases). The receptor's source is a female donor with multiple sclerosis, enrolled in a pregnancy study. The material was peripheral blood, obtained in the third trimester of pregnancy. As DNA, the CDR3 is TGTGCCAGCAGCCCTGGGGGGAGTAATTCACCCCTCCACTTT. Translating gives CASSPGGSNSPLHF.